Sequencing of this TCR beta chain was carried out in a study of T-cell reconstitution after alpha-beta-depleted transplantation in children. Unique molecular identifiers tagged the TCRbeta library. TCRdb fed the PCR reads into MiXCR, producing one record per CDR3 protein. This table holds about 580,000 distinct CDR3 sequences, over 25% found once. Ten or more counts support this clonotype. The sequence was collected from a boy younger than two with Wiskott-Aldrich syndrome, due to receive a stem cell transplant. The source was PBMCs, collected before TCRalphabeta/CD19-depleted stem cell transplant.

CDR3: CSARVGGSGSYNEQFF. CDR3 bases: TGCAGTGCTAGAGTAGGGGGTAGCGGAAGCTACAATGAGCAGTTCTTC. The chain has TRBV20-1 and TRBJ2-1; tentatively, D is TRBD1 or TRBD2 (6 bases each). Germline V gives CDR1 DFQATT, CDR2 SNEGSKA (reference sequence). The CDR3 length is 16 residues. Trimming shortened V by 1 base and J by 3 bases, and 16 bases separated the two germline ends.